This section outlines one T cell receptor beta chain sequence together with its context. Its antigen is still unknown. 60 Vbeta and 13 Jbeta primers were used in PCR. The method was immunoSEQ multiplex PCR; TCRdb's version includes in-frame clones alone and lacks a portion of them. This table has roughly 57,000 clones, approximately 80% appearing once. These data originate in a study of cytomegalovirus exposure and HLA in healthy donors. General study results and limits: HLA alleles showed associations with fewer than 20,000 TCR beta sequences in a later analysis, at a 0.05 false discovery rate.

Trimming pared 0 bases from V and 12 bases from J, leaving 21 bases between. Germline lookup yields CDR1 LGHNA and CDR2 YSLEER. The CDR3 consists of 16 residues. Specimen: PBMCs. This TCR derives from a man aged 45-65 years in good health and CMV-seronegative. The chain joins TRBV4-3 to TRBJ2-4; tentatively, D is TRBD1 (5 bases). CDR3 in DNA: TGCGCCAGCAGCCAAGACAGGGTTTTCTCCCCTAAGAATCAGTACTTC. Translation gives CASSQDRVFSPKNQYF.